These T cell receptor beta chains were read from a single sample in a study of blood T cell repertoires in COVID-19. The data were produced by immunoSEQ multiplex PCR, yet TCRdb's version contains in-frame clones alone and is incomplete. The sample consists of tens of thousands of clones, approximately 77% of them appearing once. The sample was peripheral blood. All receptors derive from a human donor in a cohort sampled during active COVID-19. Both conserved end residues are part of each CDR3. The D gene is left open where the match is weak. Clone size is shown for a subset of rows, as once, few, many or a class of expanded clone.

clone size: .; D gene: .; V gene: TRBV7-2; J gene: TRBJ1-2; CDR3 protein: CASSLAVDRGYTF; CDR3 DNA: TGTGCCAGCAGCCTCGCGGTAGATCGGGGCTACACCTTC
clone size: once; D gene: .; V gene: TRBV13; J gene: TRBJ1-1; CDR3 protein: CASSLRRWRVGRKAEAFF; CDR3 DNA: TGTGCCAGCAGCTTAAGGAGGTGGAGGGTGGGGCGAAAGGCTGAAGCTTTCTTT
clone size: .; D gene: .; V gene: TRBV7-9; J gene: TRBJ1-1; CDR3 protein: CAAAGRGAEAFF; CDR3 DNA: TGTGCCGCGGCGGGACGAGGGGCTGAAGCTTTCTTT
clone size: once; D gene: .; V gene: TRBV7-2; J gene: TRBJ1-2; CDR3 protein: CASRRDLNYGYTF; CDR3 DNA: TGTGCCAGCAGGCGGGACTTAAACTATGGCTACACCTTC
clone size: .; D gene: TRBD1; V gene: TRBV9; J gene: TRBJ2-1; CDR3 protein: CASSPRTGTFEQFF; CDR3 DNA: TGTGCCAGCAGCCCTCGGACAGGGACTTTTGAGCAGTTCTTC
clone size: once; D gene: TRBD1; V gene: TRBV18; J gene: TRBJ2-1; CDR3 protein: CASSPLTPQGRSYNEQFF; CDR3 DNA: TGTGCCAGCTCACCCCTGACCCCACAGGGGCGGTCCTACAATGAGCAGTTCTTC
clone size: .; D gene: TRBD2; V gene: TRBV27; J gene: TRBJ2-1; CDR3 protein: CASRSGSGGYNEQFF; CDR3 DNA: TGTGCCAGCAGGAGCGGGAGTGGGGGTTACAATGAGCAGTTCTTC
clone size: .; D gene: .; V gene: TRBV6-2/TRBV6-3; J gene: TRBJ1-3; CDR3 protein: CASSYPEDTIYF; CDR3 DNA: TGTGCCAGCAGTTACCCGGAGGACACCATATATTTT
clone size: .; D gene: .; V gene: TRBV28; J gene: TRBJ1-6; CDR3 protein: CASSLEGYNSPLHF; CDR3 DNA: TGTGCCAGCAGTCTAGAGGGCTATAATTCACCCCTCCACTTT
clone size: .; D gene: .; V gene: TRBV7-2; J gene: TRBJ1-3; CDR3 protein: CASSLSPASSGNTIYF; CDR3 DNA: TGTGCCAGCAGCTTATCCCCGGCTAGCTCTGGAAACACCATATATTTT
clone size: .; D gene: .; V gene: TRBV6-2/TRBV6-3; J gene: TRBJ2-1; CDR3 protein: CASSPMGGRQQFF; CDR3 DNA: TGTGCCAGCAGTCCCATGGGGGGGCGTCAGCAGTTCTTC
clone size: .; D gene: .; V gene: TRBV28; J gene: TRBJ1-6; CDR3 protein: CASSLGGGKSSYNSPLHF; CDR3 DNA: TGTGCCAGCAGTTTAGGGGGGGGTAAAAGCTCCTATAATTCACCCCTCCACTTT
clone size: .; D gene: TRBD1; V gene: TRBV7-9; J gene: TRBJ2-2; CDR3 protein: CASGGQGHGELFF; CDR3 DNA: TGTGCCAGCGGGGGACAGGGACACGGGGAGCTGTTTTTT
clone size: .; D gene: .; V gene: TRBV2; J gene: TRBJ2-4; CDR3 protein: CASSERSGKNIQYF; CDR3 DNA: TGTGCCAGCAGTGAAAGGAGTGGCAAAAACATTCAGTACTTC
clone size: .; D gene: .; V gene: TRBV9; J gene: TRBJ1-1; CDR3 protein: CASSVSWGNTEAFF; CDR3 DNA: TGTGCCAGCAGCGTCTCGTGGGGCAACACTGAAGCTTTCTTT
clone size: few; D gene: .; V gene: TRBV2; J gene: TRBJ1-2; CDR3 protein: CASSPTGGGKGYTF; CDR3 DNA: TGTGCCAGCAGTCCAACGGGAGGGGGTAAAGGCTACACCTTC
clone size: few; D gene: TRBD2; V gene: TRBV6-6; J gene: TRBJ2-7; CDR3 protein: CASTYTGGMGFYEQYF; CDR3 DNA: TGTGCCAGCACCTACACGGGGGGGATGGGGTTCTACGAGCAGTACTTC
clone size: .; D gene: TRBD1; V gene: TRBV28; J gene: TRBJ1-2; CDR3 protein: CASSSVTGGVPYGYTF; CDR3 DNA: TGTGCCAGCAGTTCCGTGACAGGGGGCGTACCCTATGGCTACACCTTC
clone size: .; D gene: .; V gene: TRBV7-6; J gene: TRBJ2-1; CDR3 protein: CASSLGAKSEQFF; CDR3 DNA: TGTGCCAGCAGCTTAGGAGCCAAGAGTGAGCAGTTCTTC
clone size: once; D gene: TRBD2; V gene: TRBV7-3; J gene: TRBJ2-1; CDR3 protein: CASSSLQPGTSAYEQFF; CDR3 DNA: TGTGCCAGCAGCTCCTTACAACCCGGGACTAGCGCCTATGAGCAGTTCTTC
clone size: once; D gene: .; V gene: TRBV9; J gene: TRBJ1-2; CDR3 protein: CASSVARGADGYTF; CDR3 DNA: TGTGCCAGCAGCGTAGCCCGGGGGGCGGATGGCTACACCTTC
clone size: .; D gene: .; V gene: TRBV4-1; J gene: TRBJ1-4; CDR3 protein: CASSQVQWADEKLFF; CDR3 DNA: TGCGCCAGCAGCCAAGTTCAGTGGGCCGATGAAAAACTGTTTTTT
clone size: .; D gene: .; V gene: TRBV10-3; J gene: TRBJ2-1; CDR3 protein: CAISEGRQSNGQFF; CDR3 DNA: TGTGCCATCAGTGAGGGAAGACAGAGCAATGGGCAGTTCTTC
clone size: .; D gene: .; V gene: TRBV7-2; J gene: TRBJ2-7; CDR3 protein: CASSPRGDEQYF; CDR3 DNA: TGTGCCAGCAGCCCCAGGGGGGACGAGCAGTACTTC
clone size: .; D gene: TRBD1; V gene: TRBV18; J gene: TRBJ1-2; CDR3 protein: CASSPGTDGSYGYTF; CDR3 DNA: TGTGCCAGCTCACCAGGGACAGATGGAAGCTATGGCTACACCTTC
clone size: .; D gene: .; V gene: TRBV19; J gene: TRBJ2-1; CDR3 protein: CASSRDSRLNEQFF; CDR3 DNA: TGTGCCAGTAGTCGTGACAGTCGTCTCAATGAGCAGTTCTTC
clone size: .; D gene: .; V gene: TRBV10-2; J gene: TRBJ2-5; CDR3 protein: CASSESGAVRETQYF; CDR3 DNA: TGCGCCAGCAGTGAGTCTGGGGCCGTGAGGGAGACCCAGTACTTC
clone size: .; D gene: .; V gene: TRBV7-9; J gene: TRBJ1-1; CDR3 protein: CASTTGGMNTEAFF; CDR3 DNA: TGTGCCAGCACCACCGGGGGTATGAACACTGAAGCTTTCTTT
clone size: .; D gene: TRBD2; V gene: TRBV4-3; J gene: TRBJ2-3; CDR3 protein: CASSQGNAGGDTQYF; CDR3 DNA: TGCGCCAGCAGCCAAGGGAACGCGGGGGGGGATACGCAGTATTTT
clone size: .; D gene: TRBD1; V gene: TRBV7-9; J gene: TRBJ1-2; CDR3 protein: CASSSEGAIYYGYTF; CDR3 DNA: TGTGCCAGCAGCTCCGAGGGGGCAATTTACTATGGCTACACCTTC
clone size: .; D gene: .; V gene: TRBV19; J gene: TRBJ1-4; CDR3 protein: CASSMEGTREKLFF; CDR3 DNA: TGTGCCAGTAGTATGGAGGGTACGAGAGAAAAACTGTTTTTT
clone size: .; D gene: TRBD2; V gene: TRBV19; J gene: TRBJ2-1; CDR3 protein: CASSLTSGEQFF; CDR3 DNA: TGTGCCAGTAGTCTCACTAGCGGCGAGCAGTTCTTC
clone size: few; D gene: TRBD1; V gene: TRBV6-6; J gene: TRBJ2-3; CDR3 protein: CASSKDRAADTQYF; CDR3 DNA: TGTGCCAGCAGCAAGGACAGGGCGGCAGATACGCAGTATTTT
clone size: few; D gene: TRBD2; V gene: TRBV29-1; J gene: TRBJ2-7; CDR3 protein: CSVDTLAGGGEQYF; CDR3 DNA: TGCAGCGTTGATACATTAGCGGGAGGGGGGGAGCAGTACTTC
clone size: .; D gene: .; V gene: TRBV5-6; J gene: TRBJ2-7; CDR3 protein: CASSHEVLEAEQYF; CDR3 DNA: TGTGCCAGCAGCCACGAGGTCCTCGAGGCCGAGCAGTACTTC
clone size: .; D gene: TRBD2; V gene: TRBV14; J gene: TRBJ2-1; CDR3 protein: CASSPLGASGINEQFF; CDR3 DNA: TGTGCCAGCAGCCCTCTTGGGGCTAGCGGGATTAATGAGCAGTTCTTC
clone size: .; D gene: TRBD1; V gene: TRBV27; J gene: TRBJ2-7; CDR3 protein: CASSPQTGGYEQYF; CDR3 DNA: TGTGCCAGCAGTCCACAAACAGGGGGCTACGAGCAGTACTTC
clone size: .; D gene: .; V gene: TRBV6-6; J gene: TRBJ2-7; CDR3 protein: CASSSRQTSYEQYF; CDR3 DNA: TGTGCCAGCAGTTCTAGACAGACCTCCTACGAGCAGTACTTC
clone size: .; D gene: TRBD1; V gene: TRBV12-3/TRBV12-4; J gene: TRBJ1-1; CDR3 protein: CASSPGQITEAFF; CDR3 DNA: TGTGCCAGCAGCCCGGGACAGATCACTGAAGCTTTCTTT